The 3 T cell receptor beta chains reported below all come from one sample, sequenced in a study of T cell repertoires in ileal Crohn's disease. TCRdb's table, derived via immunoSEQ multiplex PCR, lists solely in-frame clones and lacks some. The data hold about 14,000 clones, with about 84% observed a single time. Sample: ileal tissue. The receptors originated from an adult with Crohn's disease.

The chain uses TRBV9 and TRBJ1-1; no reliable D call. CDR3 size: 14 residues. Trimming left V 5 bases short and J 6 bases short, with 17 bases between. Germline V gene data show CDR1 as SGDLS and CDR2 as YYNGEE. The DNA of the CDR3 is TGTGCCAGCAGTTTTAGAGTCGACATCTCTGAAGCTTTCTTT. It yields the protein CASSFRVDISEAFF. The variable domain in full, completed from reference TRBV9 and TRBJ1-1, reads DSGVTQTPKHLITATGQRVTLRCSPRSGDLSVYWYQQSLDQGLQFLIQYYNGEERAKGNILERFSAQQFPDLHSELNLSSLELGDSALYFCASSFRVDISEAFFGQGTRLTVV.

The rearrangement uses TRBV5-4 and TRBJ2-1; a weak D match, TRBD2 (5 bases). V lost 2 bases and J lost 7, with 19 bases in between. The CDR3 extends over 16 amino acids. Germline CDR1 reads SGHNT; CDR2 reads YYREEE (reference sequence). CDR3 DNA sequence: TGTGCCAGCAGCTTCCCGGCTAGCCCGTCGGGGAATGAGCAGTTCTTC. Protein sequence: CASSFPASPSGNEQFF.

This clone was recorded a few times. This rearrangement joins TRBV18 to TRBJ2-7; D remains unclear. Germline V gene sequence: CDR1 KGHSH, CDR2 LQKENI. Trimming shortened V by 1 base and J by 5 bases, and 6 bases separated the two germline ends. The CDR3 is made up of 12 amino acids. As DNA, the CDR3 is TGTGCCAGCTCACCACGAGGCAACGAGCAGTACTTC. Its protein is CASSPRGNEQYF.